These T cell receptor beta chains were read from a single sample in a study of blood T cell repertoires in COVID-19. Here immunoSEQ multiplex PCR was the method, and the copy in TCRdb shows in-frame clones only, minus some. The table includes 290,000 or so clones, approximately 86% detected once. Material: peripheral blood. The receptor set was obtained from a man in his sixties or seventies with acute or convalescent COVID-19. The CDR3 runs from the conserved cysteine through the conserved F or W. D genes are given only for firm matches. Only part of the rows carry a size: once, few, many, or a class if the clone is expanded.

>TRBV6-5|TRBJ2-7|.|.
CASSHNYEQYF
TGTGCCAGCAGTCACAATTACGAGCAGTACTTC
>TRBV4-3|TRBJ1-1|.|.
CASSQIISGTEAFF
TGCGCCAGCAGCCAAATAATCAGCGGCACTGAAGCTTTCTTT
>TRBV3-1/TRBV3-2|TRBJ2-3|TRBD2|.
CASSQVGGSTDTQYF
TGTGCCAGCAGCCAAGTCGGGGGGTCCACAGATACGCAGTATTTT
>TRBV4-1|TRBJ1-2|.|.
CASSQRREQSSFNYGYTF
TGCGCCAGCAGCCAAAGGAGGGAACAGTCCTCTTTTAACTATGGCTACACCTTC
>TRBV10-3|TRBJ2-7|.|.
CAIRTLTYEQYF
TGTGCCATCAGGACACTCACCTACGAGCAGTACTTC
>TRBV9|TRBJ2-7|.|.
CASSEGGDPYEQYF
TGTGCCAGCAGCGAGGGGGGGGACCCCTACGAGCAGTACTTC
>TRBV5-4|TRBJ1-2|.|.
CASSRWQGNGYTF
TGTGCCAGCAGCCGGTGGCAGGGGAACGGCTACACCTTC
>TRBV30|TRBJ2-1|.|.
CAWSAGIAAYNEQFF
TGTGCCTGGAGTGCCGGGATAGCGGCCTACAATGAGCAGTTCTTC
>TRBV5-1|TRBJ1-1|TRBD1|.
CASSFRQGRTEAFF
TGCGCCAGCAGCTTCCGACAGGGACGGACTGAAGCTTTCTTT
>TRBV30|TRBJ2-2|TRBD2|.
CAWSVAGANTGELFF
TGTGCCTGGAGTGTAGCGGGGGCTAACACCGGGGAGCTGTTTTTT
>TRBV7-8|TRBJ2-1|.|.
CASSLGLGQPVTYNEQFF
TGTGCCAGCAGCTTAGGCCTGGGCCAGCCGGTAACCTACAATGAGCAGTTCTTC
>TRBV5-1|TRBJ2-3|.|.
CASSLAGGSTDTQYF
TGCGCCAGCAGCTTGGCCGGGGGTAGCACAGATACGCAGTATTTT
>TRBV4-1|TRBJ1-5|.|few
CASSPLGSSPNQPQHF
TGCGCCAGCAGCCCCTTGGGTAGCAGTCCCAATCAGCCCCAGCATTTT